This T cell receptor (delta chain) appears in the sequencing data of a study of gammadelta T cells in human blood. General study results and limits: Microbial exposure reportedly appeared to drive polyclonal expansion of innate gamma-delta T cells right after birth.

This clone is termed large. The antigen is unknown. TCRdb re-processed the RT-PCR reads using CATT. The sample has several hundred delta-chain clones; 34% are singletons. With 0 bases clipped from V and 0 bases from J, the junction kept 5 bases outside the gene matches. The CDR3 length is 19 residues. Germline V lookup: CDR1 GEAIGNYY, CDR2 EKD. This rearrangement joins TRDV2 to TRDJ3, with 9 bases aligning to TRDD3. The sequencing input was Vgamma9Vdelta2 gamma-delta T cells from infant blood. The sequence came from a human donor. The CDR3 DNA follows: TGTGCCTGTGACACCTGGGGGATAAAAAACTCCTGGGACACCCGACAGATGTTTTTC. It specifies CACDTWGIKNSWDTRQMFF.